This record looks at one T cell receptor beta chain sequence and its context. Data came from immunoSEQ multiplex PCR; TCRdb stores just in-frame clones and leaves some out. The table includes 90,000 to 130,000 clones, 70% to 85% detected once. The CDR3 runs to 17 residues. The V gene lost 0 bases and the J gene lost 2 bases, with 15 bases spanning the gap. Germline V gene lookup returns CDR1 LGHNA and CDR2 YNFKEQ. These data come from a study of control samples from healthy donors and cancer patients. The clonotype comes from a young man in good health. The V and J genes are TRBV4-2 and TRBJ2-3; tentative D call: TRBD2 (6 bases). Sequencing was carried out using blood. The CDR3 here is CASSQERAGSFTDTQYF. In DNA, the CDR3 is TGTGCCAGCAGCCAAGAGAGGGCGGGGTCCTTCACAGATACGCAGTATTTT.